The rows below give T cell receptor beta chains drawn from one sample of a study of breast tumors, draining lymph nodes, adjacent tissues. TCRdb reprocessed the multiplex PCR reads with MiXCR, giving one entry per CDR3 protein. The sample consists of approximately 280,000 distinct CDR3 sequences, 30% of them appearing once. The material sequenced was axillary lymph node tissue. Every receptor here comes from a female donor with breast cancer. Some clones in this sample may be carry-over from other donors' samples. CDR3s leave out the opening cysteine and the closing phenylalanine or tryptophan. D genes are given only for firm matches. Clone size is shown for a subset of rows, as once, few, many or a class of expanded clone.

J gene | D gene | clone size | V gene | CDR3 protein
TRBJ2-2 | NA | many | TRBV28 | ASSIYGELF
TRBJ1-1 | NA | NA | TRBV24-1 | ATSERGRTEAF
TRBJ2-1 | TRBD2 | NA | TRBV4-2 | ASSLRTSGRASHNGQF
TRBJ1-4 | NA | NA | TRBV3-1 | ASSQVGGEKLF
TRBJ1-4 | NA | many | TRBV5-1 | ASSLSAQSLLF
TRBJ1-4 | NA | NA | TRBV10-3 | AISARGRENEKLF
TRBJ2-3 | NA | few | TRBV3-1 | ASSQEPSGVDTQY
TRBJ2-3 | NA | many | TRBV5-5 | ASSFWGRGADTQY
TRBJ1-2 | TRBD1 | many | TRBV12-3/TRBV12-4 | ASTDGQGFNYGYT
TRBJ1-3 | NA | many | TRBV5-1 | ASSQDSSGNTIY
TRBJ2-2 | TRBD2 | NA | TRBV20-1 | SAIDPLAEPTGELF
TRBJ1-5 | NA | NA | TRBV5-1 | ASSLNSLNHPQH
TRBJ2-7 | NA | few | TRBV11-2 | ASTHRRQATYEQY
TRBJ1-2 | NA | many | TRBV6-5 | ASSYVGTSGYT
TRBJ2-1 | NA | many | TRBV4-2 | ASSQVAAYNEQF
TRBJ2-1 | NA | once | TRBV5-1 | ASSGVNNEQF